The rows below give T cell receptor beta chains drawn from one sample of a study of metastatic and nonmetastatic thyroid tumors. TCRdb reprocessed the PCR reads using MiXCR. The table shows about 35,000 clones, with less than 30% occurring only once. Sequenced material: blood. These TCRs come from a female donor with papillary thyroid cancer or a benign thyroid nodule (not recorded which). Some clones in this sample may be carry-over from other donors' samples. Both conserved end residues are part of each CDR3. The D gene is left open where the match is weak. The size entry is marked missing in some rows and otherwise reads once, few, many or a size class.

CDR3: CASSDQRSSYNEQFF
DNA: TGTGCCAGCAGTGACCAGCGGAGTTCCTACAATGAGCAGTTCTTC
D: .
J: TRBJ2-1
V: TRBV6-4
size: many
length: 15

CDR3: CASSTGQGYTEDLF
DNA: TGTGCCAGCAGCACCGGACAGGGTTACACTGAAGATTTATTT
D: TRBD1
J: TRBJ1-1
V: TRBV6-1
size: few
length: 14

CDR3: CATSRGGERGTDTQYF
DNA: TGTGCCACCAGCAGAGGTGGGGAGCGTGGGACAGATACGCAGTATTTT
D: .
J: TRBJ2-3
V: TRBV15
size: few
length: 16

CDR3: CASSIRETGGRGYTF
DNA: TGTGCCAGTAGTATTCGAGAGACAGGGGGCAGAGGCTACACCTTC
D: TRBD1
J: TRBJ1-2
V: TRBV19
size: many
length: 15

CDR3: CASAGKIGGYTF
DNA: TGTGCCAGCGCGGGTAAAATAGGGGGCTACACCTTC
D: .
J: TRBJ1-2
V: TRBV19
size: medium-sized
length: 12

CDR3: CASSPELLREGDHEQYF
DNA: TGTGCCAGCAGCCCAGAGCTCTTGCGGGAGGGGGATCACGAGCAGTACTTC
D: TRBD2
J: TRBJ2-7
V: TRBV7-8
size: .
length: 17

CDR3: CASRPAPGRDNSPLHF
DNA: TGTGCCAGCAGGCCCGCTCCGGGACGGGATAATTCACCCCTCCACTTT
D: .
J: TRBJ1-6
V: TRBV6-1
size: medium-sized
length: 16

CDR3: CASSSGQTYEQYF
DNA: TGTGCCAGCAGCTCCGGACAGACCTACGAGCAGTACTTC
D: .
J: TRBJ2-7
V: TRBV11-2
size: medium-sized
length: 13

CDR3: CASTLQGPGDLFF
DNA: TGTGCCAGCACCCTTCAGGGGCCCGGGGATCTGTTTTTT
D: .
J: TRBJ2-2
V: TRBV12-3/TRBV12-4
size: .
length: 13

CDR3: CASSYSIWGGSPLHF
DNA: TGTGCCAGCAGTTACTCGATTTGGGGTGGTTCACCCCTCCACTTT
D: .
J: TRBJ1-6
V: TRBV6-5
size: .
length: 15

CDR3: CASSLVSGGILEQYF
DNA: TGTGCCAGCAGCTTAGTTTCCGGGGGGATCCTCGAGCAGTACTTC
D: TRBD2
J: TRBJ2-7
V: TRBV27
size: medium-sized
length: 15

CDR3: CASSYETTPLEQYF
DNA: TGTGCCAGCAGTTACGAGACGACCCCGCTCGAGCAGTACTTC
D: .
J: TRBJ2-7
V: TRBV6-5
size: medium-sized
length: 14

CDR3: CASSKTDHYEQYF
DNA: TGTGCCAGCAGCAAGACAGACCACTACGAGCAGTACTTC
D: .
J: TRBJ2-7
V: TRBV6-1
size: .
length: 13

CDR3: CAWSVLQRFYGYTF
DNA: TGTGCCTGGAGTGTACTACAGAGATTTTATGGCTACACCTTC
D: .
J: TRBJ1-2
V: TRBV30
size: medium-sized
length: 14

CDR3: CARSSAWRDDTQYF
DNA: TGCGCCAGAAGCTCGGCCTGGAGGGATGATACGCAGTATTTT
D: .
J: TRBJ2-3
V: TRBV5-1
size: .
length: 14

CDR3: CSARDMKGGEKLFF
DNA: TGCAGTGCTAGAGATATGAAGGGAGGCGAAAAACTGTTTTTT
D: .
J: TRBJ1-4
V: TRBV20-1
size: .
length: 14

CDR3: CASSPLAGGSYNEQFF
DNA: TGTGCCAGCAGTCCACTAGCGGGAGGGTCCTACAATGAGCAGTTCTTC
D: TRBD2
J: TRBJ2-1
V: TRBV12-3/TRBV12-4
size: medium-sized
length: 16

CDR3: CASSLSSGGGYEQYF
DNA: TGTGCCAGCAGCTTGTCCAGCGGGGGAGGGTACGAGCAGTACTTC
D: TRBD2
J: TRBJ2-7
V: TRBV5-5
size: many
length: 15

CDR3: CASTGQATEAFF
DNA: TGTGCCAGCACCGGACAGGCCACTGAAGCTTTCTTT
D: TRBD1
J: TRBJ1-1
V: TRBV6-1
size: many
length: 12

CDR3: CAWNGEGYGYTF
DNA: TGTGCCTGGAATGGTGAGGGTTATGGCTACACCTTC
D: .
J: TRBJ1-2
V: TRBV30
size: medium-sized
length: 12

CDR3: CASSFPDAGGRSPLHF
DNA: TGTGCCAGCAGCTTCCCGGACGCCGGGGGTCGATCACCCCTCCACTTT
D: .
J: TRBJ1-6
V: TRBV5-5
size: many
length: 16

CDR3: CASSLGLAGGRSTDTQYF
DNA: TGTGCCAGCAGCTTAGGGCTAGCGGGAGGGCGGAGCACAGATACGCAGTATTTT
D: TRBD2
J: TRBJ2-3
V: TRBV7-2
size: few
length: 18

CDR3: CASILGEFSNQPQHF
DNA: TGTGCCAGCATCTTGGGGGAGTTTAGCAATCAGCCCCAGCATTTT
D: .
J: TRBJ1-5
V: TRBV6-1
size: few
length: 15

CDR3: CASAVAGYYEQYF
DNA: TGTGCCAGCGCGGTTGCGGGGTACTACGAGCAGTACTTC
D: .
J: TRBJ2-7
V: TRBV27
size: few
length: 13

CDR3: CASSRTGSGANVLTF
DNA: TGTGCCAGCAGCCGGACAGGGTCTGGGGCCAACGTCCTGACTTTC
D: TRBD1
J: TRBJ2-6
V: TRBV7-8
size: many
length: 15

CDR3: CASSLRGGVEGYTF
DNA: TGTGCCAGCAGTTTAAGAGGGGGCGTGGAAGGCTACACCTTC
D: TRBD1
J: TRBJ1-2
V: TRBV12-3/TRBV12-4
size: .
length: 14

CDR3: CASSRGQAPSYEQYF
DNA: TGCGCCAGCAGCCGGGGACAGGCGCCTTCCTACGAGCAGTACTTC
D: TRBD1
J: TRBJ2-7
V: TRBV5-1
size: many
length: 15

CDR3: CASSQAPGTNSPLHF
DNA: TGTGCCAGCAGCCAAGCCCCAGGAACGAATTCACCCCTCCACTTT
D: .
J: TRBJ1-6
V: TRBV3-1
size: many
length: 15

CDR3: CASSHTRSRGYEQYF
DNA: TGTGCCAGCAGTCACACTCGATCTAGGGGCTACGAGCAGTACTTC
D: .
J: TRBJ2-7
V: TRBV7-8
size: .
length: 15

CDR3: CSARARPGDGYTF
DNA: TGCAGTGCTAGAGCGCGACCAGGGGATGGCTACACCTTC
D: .
J: TRBJ1-2
V: TRBV20-1
size: few
length: 13

CDR3: CASSPDWGVNTGELFF
DNA: TGCGCCAGCAGCCCCGACTGGGGGGTAAACACCGGGGAGCTGTTTTTT
D: .
J: TRBJ2-2
V: TRBV5-1
size: .
length: 16

CDR3: CASSFQLRRAPGSPLHF
DNA: TGTGCCAGCAGCTTCCAACTTCGCCGGGCCCCGGGGTCACCCCTCCACTTT
D: .
J: TRBJ1-6
V: TRBV28
size: few
length: 17

CDR3: CASSSWTRDKQYF
DNA: TGTGCCAGCTCAAGTTGGACACGTGACAAGCAGTACTTC
D: .
J: TRBJ2-7
V: TRBV6-1
size: few
length: 13

CDR3: CAVGGAKWQNTEAFF
DNA: TGTGCCGTCGGTGGGGCTAAATGGCAGAACACTGAAGCTTTCTTT
D: .
J: TRBJ1-1
V: TRBV19
size: few
length: 15

CDR3: CASSFPGQGRYNEQFF
DNA: TGTGCCAGCAGTTTCCCCGGACAGGGACGGTACAATGAGCAGTTCTTC
D: TRBD1
J: TRBJ2-1
V: TRBV28
size: .
length: 16

CDR3: CASSESGTQNTGELFF
DNA: TGTGCCAGCAGTGAGTCCGGGACCCAGAACACCGGGGAGCTGTTTTTT
D: .
J: TRBJ2-2
V: TRBV2
size: many
length: 16

CDR3: CASSLTGGLNTEAFF
DNA: TGTGCCAGCAGCTTGACAGGGGGTCTGAACACTGAAGCTTTCTTT
D: TRBD1
J: TRBJ1-1
V: TRBV28
size: many
length: 15

CDR3: CASSFEATRGFEDTQYF
DNA: TGCGCCAGCAGCTTTGAAGCAACGCGGGGTTTCGAAGATACGCAGTATTTT
D: .
J: TRBJ2-3
V: TRBV5-1
size: .
length: 17

CDR3: CASSRDTENQPQHF
DNA: TGTGCCAGCAGTCGGGACACAGAAAATCAGCCCCAGCATTTT
D: .
J: TRBJ1-5
V: TRBV6-1
size: .
length: 14

CDR3: CASSESGGQITEPFF
DNA: TGCGCCAGCAGTGAGTCTGGGGGGCAGATCACTGAACCTTTCTTT
D: .
J: TRBJ1-1
V: TRBV10-2
size: .
length: 15

CDR3: CSARDNRGLSPLHF
DNA: TGCAGTGCTAGAGATAACAGGGGGCTCTCACCCCTCCACTTT
D: TRBD1
J: TRBJ1-6
V: TRBV20-1
size: .
length: 14

CDR3: CASSPRWEGYGYTF
DNA: TGTGCCAGCAGCCCTAGGTGGGAGGGATATGGCTACACCTTC
D: .
J: TRBJ1-2
V: TRBV5-8
size: .
length: 14

CDR3: CASSEDPEAFF
DNA: TGTGCCAGCAGTGAGGACCCTGAAGCTTTCTTT
D: .
J: TRBJ1-1
V: TRBV6-1
size: medium-sized
length: 11

CDR3: CSARVREREGRSYEQYF
DNA: TGCAGTGCTAGAGTTAGGGAGCGGGAGGGCCGGTCCTACGAGCAGTACTTC
D: TRBD2
J: TRBJ2-7
V: TRBV20-1
size: medium-sized
length: 17

CDR3: CASNHQPQHF
DNA: TGTGCCAGCAATCATCAGCCCCAGCATTTT
D: .
J: TRBJ1-5
V: TRBV6-1
size: medium-sized
length: 10